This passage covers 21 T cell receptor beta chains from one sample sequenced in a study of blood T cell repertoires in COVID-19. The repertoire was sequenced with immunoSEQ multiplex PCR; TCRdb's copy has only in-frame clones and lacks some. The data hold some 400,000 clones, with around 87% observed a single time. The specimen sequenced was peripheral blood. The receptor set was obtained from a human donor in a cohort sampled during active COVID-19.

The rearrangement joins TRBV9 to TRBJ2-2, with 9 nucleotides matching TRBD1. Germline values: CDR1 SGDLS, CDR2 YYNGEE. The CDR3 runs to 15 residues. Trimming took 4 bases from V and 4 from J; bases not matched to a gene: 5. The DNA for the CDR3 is TGTGCCAGCAGCCCCAGGACAGGGGCCACCGGGGAGCTGTTTTTT. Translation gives CASSPRTGATGELFF.

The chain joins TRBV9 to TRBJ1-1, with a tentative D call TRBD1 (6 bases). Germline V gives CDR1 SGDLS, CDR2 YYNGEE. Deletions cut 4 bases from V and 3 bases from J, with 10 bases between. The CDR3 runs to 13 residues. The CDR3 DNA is TGTGCCAGCAGCTCAAGGACAGACACTGAAGCTTTCTTT. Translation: CASSSRTDTEAFF.

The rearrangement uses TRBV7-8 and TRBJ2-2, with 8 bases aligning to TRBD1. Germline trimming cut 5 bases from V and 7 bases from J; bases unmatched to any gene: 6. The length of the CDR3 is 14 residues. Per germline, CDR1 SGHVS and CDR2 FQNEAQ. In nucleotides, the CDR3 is TGTGCCAGCAGCCAGATCGGACAGGGCGGGGAGCTGTTTTTT. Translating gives CASSQIGQGGELFF. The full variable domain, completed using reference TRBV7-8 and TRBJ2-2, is GAGVSQSPRYKVAKRGQDVALRCDPISGHVSLFWYQQALGQGPEFLTYFQNEAQLDKSGLPSDRFFAERPEGSVSTLKIQRTQQEDSAVYLCASSQIGQGGELFFGEGSRLTVL.

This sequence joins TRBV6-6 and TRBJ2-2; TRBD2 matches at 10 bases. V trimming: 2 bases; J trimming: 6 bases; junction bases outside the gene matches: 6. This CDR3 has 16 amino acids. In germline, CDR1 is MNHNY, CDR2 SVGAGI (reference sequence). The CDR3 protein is CASSYLMSGGAGELFF. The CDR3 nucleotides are TGTGCCAGCAGTTACCTTATGAGCGGGGGGGCCGGGGAGCTGTTTTTT.

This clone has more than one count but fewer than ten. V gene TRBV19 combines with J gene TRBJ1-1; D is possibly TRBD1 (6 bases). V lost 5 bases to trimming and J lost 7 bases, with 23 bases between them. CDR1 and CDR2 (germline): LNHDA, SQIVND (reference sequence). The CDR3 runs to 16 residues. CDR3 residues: CASSLPGTRRLSEAFF. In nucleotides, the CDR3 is TGTGCCAGTAGTCTCCCCGGGACAAGAAGGCTTAGTGAAGCTTTCTTT.

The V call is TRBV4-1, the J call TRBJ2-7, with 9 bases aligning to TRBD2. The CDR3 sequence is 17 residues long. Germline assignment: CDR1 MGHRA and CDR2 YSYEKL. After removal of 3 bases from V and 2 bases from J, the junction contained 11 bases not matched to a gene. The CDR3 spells CASSQGLLAGLTYEQYF. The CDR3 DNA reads TGCGCCAGCAGCCAGGGACTTCTAGCGGGGCTTACCTACGAGCAGTACTTC.

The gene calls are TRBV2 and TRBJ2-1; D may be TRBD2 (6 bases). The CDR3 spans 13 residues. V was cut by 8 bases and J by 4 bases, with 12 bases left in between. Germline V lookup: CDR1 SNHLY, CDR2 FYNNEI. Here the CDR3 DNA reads TGTGCCAGCGGGACTCTCGCTTACAATGAGCAGTTCTTC. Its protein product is CASGTLAYNEQFF. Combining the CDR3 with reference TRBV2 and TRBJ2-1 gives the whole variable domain EPEVTQTPSHQVTQMGQEVILRCVPISNHLYFYWYRQILGQKVEFLVSFYNNEISEKSEIFDDQFSVERPDGSNFTLKIRSTKLEDSAMYFCASGTLAYNEQFFGPGTRLTVL.

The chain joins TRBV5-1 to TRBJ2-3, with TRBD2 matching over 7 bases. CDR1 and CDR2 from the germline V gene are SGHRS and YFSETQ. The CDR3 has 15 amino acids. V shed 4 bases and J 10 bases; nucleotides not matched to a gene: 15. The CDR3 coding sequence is TGCGCCAGCAGCCCCCTAGGGGAGCTAGCGGCCCCGCAGTATTTT. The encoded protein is CASSPLGELAAPQYF.

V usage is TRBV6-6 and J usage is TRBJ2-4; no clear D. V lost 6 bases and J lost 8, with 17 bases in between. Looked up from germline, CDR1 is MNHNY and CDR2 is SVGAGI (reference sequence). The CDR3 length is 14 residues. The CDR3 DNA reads TGTGCCAGCAGCCAGGCCCCTGTCCTTGACATTCAGTACTTC. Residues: CASSQAPVLDIQYF.

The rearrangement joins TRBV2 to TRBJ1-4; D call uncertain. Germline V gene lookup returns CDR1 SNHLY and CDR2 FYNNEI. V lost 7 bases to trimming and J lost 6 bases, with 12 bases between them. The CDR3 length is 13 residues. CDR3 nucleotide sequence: TGTGCCAGCATCGGCAGGCTCGATGAAAAACTGTTTTTT. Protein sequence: CASIGRLDEKLFF.

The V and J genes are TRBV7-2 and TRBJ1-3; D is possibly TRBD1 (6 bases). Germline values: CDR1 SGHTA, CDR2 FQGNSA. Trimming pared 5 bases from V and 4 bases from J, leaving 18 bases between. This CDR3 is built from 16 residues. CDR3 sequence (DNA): TGTGCCAGCAGCCCCACGGGGGGCCAAGGAGGAAACACCATATATTTT. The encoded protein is CASSPTGGQGGNTIYF.

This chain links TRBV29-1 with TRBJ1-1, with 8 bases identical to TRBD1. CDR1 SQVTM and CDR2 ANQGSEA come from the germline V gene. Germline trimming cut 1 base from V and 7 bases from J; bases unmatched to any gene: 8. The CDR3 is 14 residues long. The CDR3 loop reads CSVEVTGGFSEAFF. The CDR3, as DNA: TGCAGCGTTGAAGTCACAGGGGGTTTCAGTGAAGCTTTCTTT.

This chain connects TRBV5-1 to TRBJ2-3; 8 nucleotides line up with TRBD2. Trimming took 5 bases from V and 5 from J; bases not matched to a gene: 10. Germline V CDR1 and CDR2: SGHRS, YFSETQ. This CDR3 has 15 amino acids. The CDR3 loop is CASRLAGSKEDTQYF. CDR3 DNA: TGCGCCAGCAGGTTAGCGGGAAGCAAGGAAGATACGCAGTATTTT.

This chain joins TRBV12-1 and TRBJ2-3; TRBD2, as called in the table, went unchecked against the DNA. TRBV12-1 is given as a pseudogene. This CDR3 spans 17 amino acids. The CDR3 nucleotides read TGTGCCAGCAGCCCCCGGTGTGGCGGGAGGGGGTCAGATACGCAGTATTTT. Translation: CASSPRCGGRGSDTQYF.

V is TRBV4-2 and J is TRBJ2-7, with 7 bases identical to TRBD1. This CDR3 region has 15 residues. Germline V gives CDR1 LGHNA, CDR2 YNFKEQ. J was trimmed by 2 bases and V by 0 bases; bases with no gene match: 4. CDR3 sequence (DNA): TGTGCCAGCAGCCAAGATCCGACAGGGACCTACGAGCAGTACTTC. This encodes CASSQDPTGTYEQYF.

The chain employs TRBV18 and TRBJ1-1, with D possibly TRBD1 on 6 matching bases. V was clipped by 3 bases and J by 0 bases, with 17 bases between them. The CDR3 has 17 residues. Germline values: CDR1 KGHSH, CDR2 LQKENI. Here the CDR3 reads CASSPILQGLLNTEAFF. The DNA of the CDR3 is TGTGCCAGCTCACCCATCCTACAGGGCCTTCTGAACACTGAAGCTTTCTTT.

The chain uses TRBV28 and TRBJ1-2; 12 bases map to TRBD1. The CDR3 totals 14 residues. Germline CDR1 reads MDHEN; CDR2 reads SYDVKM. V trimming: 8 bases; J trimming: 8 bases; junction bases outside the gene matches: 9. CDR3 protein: CASGGGQGARGYTF. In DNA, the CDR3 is TGTGCCAGCGGAGGGGGACAGGGGGCGAGAGGCTACACCTTC.

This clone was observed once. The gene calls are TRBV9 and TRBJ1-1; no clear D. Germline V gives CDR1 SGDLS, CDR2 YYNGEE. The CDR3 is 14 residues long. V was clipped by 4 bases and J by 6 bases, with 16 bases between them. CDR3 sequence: CASSLERGESEAFF. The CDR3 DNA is TGTGCCAGCAGCTTAGAAAGAGGTGAGTCTGAAGCTTTCTTT.

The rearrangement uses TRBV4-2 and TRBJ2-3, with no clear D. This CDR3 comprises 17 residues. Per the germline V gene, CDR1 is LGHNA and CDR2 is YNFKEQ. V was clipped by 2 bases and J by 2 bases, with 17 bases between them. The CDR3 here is CASSQLSRRRNTDTQYF. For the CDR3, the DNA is TGTGCCAGCAGCCAATTGAGTAGGCGGAGAAACACAGATACGCAGTATTTT.

The CDR3 DNA is TGTGCCAGCAGCGCTCGAGAGCGGGGACCCTGGATTGACACAGATACGCAGTATTTT. This gives the protein CASSARERGPWIDTDTQYF. V and J are TRBV11-2 and TRBJ2-3; 7 positions match TRBD2. The CDR3 runs to 19 residues. With V trimmed by 5 bases and J by 2 bases, 19 bases remained unmatched. Germline values: CDR1 SGHAT, CDR2 FQNNGV.

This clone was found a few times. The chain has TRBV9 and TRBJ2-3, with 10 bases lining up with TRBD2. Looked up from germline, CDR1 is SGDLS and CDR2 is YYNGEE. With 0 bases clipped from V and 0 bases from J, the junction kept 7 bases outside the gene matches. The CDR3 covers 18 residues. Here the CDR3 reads CASSVGSGGSYSTDTQYF. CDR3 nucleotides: TGTGCCAGCAGCGTAGGTAGCGGGGGGAGCTATAGCACAGATACGCAGTATTTT. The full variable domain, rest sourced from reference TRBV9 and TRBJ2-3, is DSGVTQTPKHLITATGQRVTLRCSPRSGDLSVYWYQQSLDQGLQFLIQYYNGEERAKGNILERFSAQQFPDLHSELNLSSLELGDSALYFCASSVGSGGSYSTDTQYFGPGTRLTVL.